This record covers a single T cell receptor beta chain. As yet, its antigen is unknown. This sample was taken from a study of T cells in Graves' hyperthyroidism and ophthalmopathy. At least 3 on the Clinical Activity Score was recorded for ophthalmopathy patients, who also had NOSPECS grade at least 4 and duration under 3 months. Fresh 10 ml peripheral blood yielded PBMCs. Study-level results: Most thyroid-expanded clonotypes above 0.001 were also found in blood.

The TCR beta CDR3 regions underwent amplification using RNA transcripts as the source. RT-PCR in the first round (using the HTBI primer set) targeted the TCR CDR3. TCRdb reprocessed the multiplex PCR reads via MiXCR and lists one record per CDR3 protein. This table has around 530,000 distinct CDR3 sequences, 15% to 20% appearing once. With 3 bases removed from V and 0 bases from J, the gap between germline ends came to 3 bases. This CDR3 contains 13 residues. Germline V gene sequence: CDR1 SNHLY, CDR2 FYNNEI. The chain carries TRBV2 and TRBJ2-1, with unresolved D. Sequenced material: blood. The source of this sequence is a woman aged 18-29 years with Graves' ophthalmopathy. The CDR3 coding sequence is TGTGCCAGCAGTGAGGACTCCTACAATGAGCAGTTCTTC. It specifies CASSEDSYNEQFF. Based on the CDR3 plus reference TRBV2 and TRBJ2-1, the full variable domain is EPEVTQTPSHQVTQMGQEVILRCVPISNHLYFYWYRQILGQKVEFLVSFYNNEISEKSEIFDDQFSVERPDGSNFTLKIRSTKLEDSAMYFCASSEDSYNEQFFGPGTRLTVL.